This T cell receptor (beta chain) was recorded in a study of cytomegalovirus exposure and HLA in healthy donors. This PCR relied on a set of 60 Vbeta primers and 13 Jbeta primers. The method was immunoSEQ multiplex PCR; TCRdb's version includes in-frame clones alone and lacks a portion of them. The sample lists roughly 300,000 clones; approximately 90% were seen once. Per the germline V gene, CDR1 is GTSNPN and CDR2 is SVGIG (reference sequence). The V gene lost 0 bases and the J gene lost 2 bases, with 11 bases spanning the gap. CDR3 length: 14 amino acids. This TCR derives from a man between 40 and 49 years old in good health and CMV-seropositive. What was sequenced was PBMCs. The chain uses TRBV30 and TRBJ2-7; D is undetermined. CDR3: CAWSVVSFTYEQYF. CDR3 sequence (DNA): TGTGCCTGGAGTGTGGTGAGCTTTACCTACGAGCAGTACTTC.